These 17 T cell receptor beta chains originate from one sample sequenced in a study of glioma-infiltrating T cells after dendritic cell vaccination. Measured with immunoSEQ multiplex PCR; TCRdb has only the in-frame clones, and not every one. Of about 100,000 clones in the sample, over 60% were seen once. Here the sequenced sample was blood, taken before dendritic cell vaccination. The receptors stem from a human donor with glioblastoma.

CDR3 amino acids: CASSGGAGGGANVLTF. The CDR3 nucleotides read TGCGCCAGCAGCGGGGGAGCGGGAGGTGGGGCCAACGTCCTGACTTTC. The chain joins TRBV5-1 to TRBJ2-6, with 9 positions matching TRBD2. Germline CDR1 is SGHRS and CDR2 is YFSETQ. The CDR3 covers 16 residues. Losses at the gene ends were 4 bases for V and 3 bases for J; bases not matched to a gene: 5.

V usage is TRBV7-9 and J usage is TRBJ2-3; the match to TRBD2 covers 7 bases. The CDR3 has 13 residues. With 4 bases clipped from V and 4 bases from J, the junction kept 2 bases outside the gene matches. Germline V gives CDR1 SEHNR, CDR2 FQNEAQ (reference sequence). CDR3: CASSSAGADTQYF. The CDR3, as DNA: TGTGCCAGCAGCTCCGCGGGGGCAGATACGCAGTATTTT.

The chain couples TRBV10-3 to TRBJ2-6, with 8 bases matching TRBD2. Germline V gene data show CDR1 as ENHRY and CDR2 as SYGVKD. Trimming removed 7 bases from V and 1 base from J; junction bases left unmatched: 6. CDR3 size: 16 residues. This CDR3 is CAITSGSRSGANVLTF. In DNA form, the CDR3 reads TGTGCCATCACCAGCGGGAGTCGATCTGGGGCCAACGTCCTGACTTTC.

The rearrangement uses TRBV11-2 and TRBJ2-4; the match to TRBD2 covers 15 bases. Germline V gene data show CDR1 as SGHAT and CDR2 as FQNNGV. The CDR3 contains 19 residues. The V gene end was trimmed by 5 bases and the J gene end by 4 bases; junction bases not matched to a gene: 12. The CDR3 reads CASSLPSAGLAGGKNIQYF. CDR3 sequence (DNA): TGTGCCAGCAGCCTCCCCTCTGCCGGACTAGCGGGGGGGAAAAACATTCAGTACTTC.

The chain employs TRBV2 and TRBJ1-5; D is possibly TRBD1 (6 bases). V was trimmed by 7 bases and J by 5 bases, leaving 12 bases between them. CDR3 length: 13 amino acids. Germline CDR1 is SNHLY and CDR2 is FYNNEI. CDR3 sequence: CASTTGTYQPQHF. The CDR3 nucleotides read TGTGCCAGCACCACAGGGACCTATCAGCCCCAGCATTTT. The whole variable domain, remainder taken from reference TRBV2 and TRBJ1-5, is EPEVTQTPSHQVTQMGQEVILRCVPISNHLYFYWYRQILGQKVEFLVSFYNNEISEKSEIFDDQFSVERPDGSNFTLKIRSTKLEDSAMYFCASTTGTYQPQHFGDGTRLSIL.

The rearrangement uses TRBV9 and TRBJ1-5; 7 positions agree with TRBD1. CDR1 is SGDLS, CDR2 YYNGEE, per germline. The CDR3 contains 17 residues. J was trimmed by 1 base and V by 3 bases; bases with no gene match: 10. The CDR3 nucleotides read TGTGCCAGCAGCGGGTGGGTTGACAGGGTGAGCAATCAGCCCCAGCATTTT. It translates to CASSGWVDRVSNQPQHF. The full variable domain, with the rest looked up from reference TRBV9 and TRBJ1-5, is DSGVTQTPKHLITATGQRVTLRCSPRSGDLSVYWYQQSLDQGLQFLIQYYNGEERAKGNILERFSAQQFPDLHSELNLSSLELGDSALYFCASSGWVDRVSNQPQHFGDGTRLSIL.

The genes are TRBV11-2 and TRBJ1-2, with no clear D. This CDR3 has 12 amino acids. With 1 base removed from V and 3 bases from J, the gap between germline ends came to 3 bases. Germline CDR1 and CDR2: SGHAT and FQNNGV. The CDR3 DNA sequence: TGTGCCAGCAGCTTAGGAGACTATGGCTACACCTTC. Protein: CASSLGDYGYTF.

This chain joins TRBV6-1 and TRBJ2-3, with no clear D. The germline V gene encodes CDR1 MNHNS and CDR2 SASEGT. V dropped 9 bases and J dropped 2 bases, with 15 bases sitting between them. The CDR3 spans 14 residues. The CDR3 DNA follows: TGTGCCAGTGCTCCCGGAGCTGACACAGATACGCAGTATTTT. Protein: CASAPGADTDTQYF.

In its sample, this clone was seen a few times. The CDR3 spells CASARSTVNYGYTF. The CDR3 DNA reads TGTGCCAGCGCTAGATCGACGGTAAACTATGGCTACACCTTC. The chain employs TRBV2 and TRBJ1-2; D is undetermined. The CDR3 covers 14 residues. CDR1 is SNHLY and CDR2 is FYNNEI in the germline V gene. The ends were cut back, 8 bases at V and 2 bases at J, with 15 bases in the middle.

The V gene is TRBV5-1, the J gene TRBJ2-1; TRBD2 matches at 8 bases. CDR3 size: 14 residues. Germline CDR1 SGHRS, CDR2 YFSETQ. V shed 3 bases and J 9 bases; nucleotides not matched to a gene: 8. CDR3 sequence: CASSSTGGPGEQFF. CDR3 in DNA: TGCGCCAGCAGCTCAACGGGGGGGCCTGGTGAGCAGTTCTTC.

The chain employs TRBV6-1 and TRBJ1-5; D is ambiguous. Trimming removed 2 bases at V and 7 bases at J, with 18 bases between. The CDR3 is 16 amino acids. Germline CDR1 and CDR2: MNHNS and SASEGT. The CDR3 region has the DNA TGTGCCAGCAGTGAATTCAGTTTGAGGAATCGGCAGCCCCAGCATTTT. It codes for CASSEFSLRNRQPQHF.

This clone was seen once. The genes are TRBV29-1 and TRBJ2-1; D gene uncertain. The CDR3 has 15 residues. CDR1 is SQVTM and CDR2 is ANQGSEA in the germline V gene. The V gene lost 1 base and the J gene lost 0 bases, with 10 bases spanning the gap. The CDR3 is CSVEGSSSSYNEQFF. CDR3 sequence (DNA): TGCAGCGTTGAAGGGAGTTCGAGCTCCTACAATGAGCAGTTCTTC.

This clone appeared once. This rearrangement joins TRBV2 to TRBJ2-7, with D possibly being TRBD1 (6 bases). CDR1 SNHLY and CDR2 FYNNEI come from the germline V gene. The CDR3 has 15 residues. Trimming removed 3 bases at V and 0 bases at J, with 12 bases between. DNA for the CDR3: TGTGCCAGCAGTGATTGGCAGGGGAGCTCCTACGAGCAGTACTTC. It yields the protein CASSDWQGSSYEQYF.

The chain couples TRBV29-1 to TRBJ2-1; weak D call: TRBD1 (5 bases). From germline, CDR1 is SQVTM and CDR2 ANQGSEA. The CDR3 extends over 12 amino acids. Between the trimmed V and J ends, which lost 6 bases and 2 bases, there was a span of 8 bases. The CDR3 reads CSVQGTYNEQFF. The CDR3 DNA reads as TGCAGCGTGCAGGGAACCTACAATGAGCAGTTCTTC.

The J gene is TRBJ2-1, the V gene TRBV9; D unresolved. The V and J ends lost 3 bases and 3 bases respectively, with 13 bases between them. Looked up from germline, CDR1 is SGDLS and CDR2 is YYNGEE. The length of the CDR3 is 15 residues. CDR3 protein: CASSGLSGFYNEQFF. The CDR3 DNA sequence: TGTGCCAGCAGCGGTCTATCGGGTTTCTACAATGAGCAGTTCTTC.

The chain is built from TRBV4-1 and TRBJ2-1; 15 bases match TRBD2. V gave up 4 bases and J gave up 4 bases; unmatched junction bases: 8. The CDR3 sequence is 18 residues long. From germline, CDR1 is MGHRA and CDR2 YSYEKL. The CDR3 DNA sequence: TGCGCCAGCAGCCTGGGGACTAGCGGGGGGCCTATTTACAATGAGCAGTTCTTC. Its translation: CASSLGTSGGPIYNEQFF.

This rearrangement joins TRBV5-1 to TRBJ1-3; 8 bases map to TRBD1. V lost 0 bases, J lost 2 bases, and 10 bases stayed unmatched. CDR1 and CDR2 (germline): SGHRS, YFSETQ. This CDR3 comprises 18 residues. The CDR3 DNA follows: TGCGCCAGCAGCTTGGGGATGAGGACAGGGAGGACTGGAAACACCATATATTTT. It translates to CASSLGMRTGRTGNTIYF.